These 17 T cell receptor beta chains share one sample of origin, sequenced in a study of preoperative IRX-2 immunotherapy in early breast cancer. Using immunoSEQ multiplex PCR, the repertoire was profiled, and TCRdb retains in-frame clones only, with some absent. This table holds a few hundred clones, about three quarters found once. This sample's treatment: preoperative locoregional IRX-2 cytokine immunotherapy. This material consisted of tumor tissue, taken after IRX-2 immunotherapy. The receptors derive from a human donor with breast cancer.

The rearrangement uses TRBV18 and TRBJ2-3; the D is unclear. The CDR3 spans 12 residues. Germline lookup yields CDR1 KGHSH and CDR2 LQKENI. V dropped 6 bases and J dropped 10 bases, with 14 bases sitting between them. The chain's CDR3 is CASSPVRVAQYF. The CDR3 region has the DNA TGTGCCAGCTCCCCTGTCCGGGTCGCGCAGTATTTT.

This clone was seen a handful of times. The chain carries TRBV11-3 and TRBJ1-1, with a tentative D call TRBD1 (6 bases). The CDR3 has 17 amino acids. V gave up 6 bases and J gave up 0 bases, with 20 bases separating them. Per germline, CDR1 SGHNT and CDR2 YENEEA. CDR3 amino acids: CASSSLPKGQMNTEAFF. The CDR3 bases are TGTGCCAGCAGTTCTTTGCCCAAAGGACAGATGAACACTGAAGCTTTCTTT. Complete variable domain (other parts from reference TRBV11-3 and TRBJ1-1): EAGVVQSPRYKIIEKKQPVAFWCNPISGHNTLYWYLQNLGQGPELLIRYENEEAVDDSQLPKDRFSAERLKGVDSTLKIQPAELGDSAVYLCASSSLPKGQMNTEAFFGQGTRLTVV.

This clone was recorded a few times. The chain links TRBV11-3 to TRBJ1-1; TRBD1 aligns across 10 bases. The CDR3 has 15 residues. The V segment lost 5 bases and the J segment 3 bases; nucleotides outside the gene matches: 6. Germline loops: CDR1 SGHNT, CDR2 YENEEA. The CDR3 DNA sequence: TGTGCCAGCAGCCTGACAGGGGGCATTGACACTGAAGCTTTCTTT. Its translation: CASSLTGGIDTEAFF. The complete variable domain, with remaining parts taken from reference TRBV11-3 and TRBJ1-1, reads EAGVVQSPRYKIIEKKQPVAFWCNPISGHNTLYWYLQNLGQGPELLIRYENEEAVDDSQLPKDRFSAERLKGVDSTLKIQPAELGDSAVYLCASSLTGGIDTEAFFGQGTRLTVV.

This clone was seen just once. The CDR3 sequence is CASSFDRVDGYTF. The CDR3 region has the DNA TGTGCCAGCAGTTTTGACAGGGTCGATGGCTACACCTTC. The chain combines TRBV6-8 with TRBJ1-2; 7 bases fit TRBD1. The junction had 5 bases not matched to a gene; V was cut back by 4 bases and J by 6 bases. The CDR3 spans 13 residues. The germline V gene has CDR1 MNHGY and CDR2 SAAAGT.

This CDR3 is CASRPTTRTTEAFF. CDR3 DNA sequence: TGTGCCAGCAGACCGACCACCAGGACAACTGAAGCTTTCTTT. The chain links TRBV6-8 to TRBJ1-1, with D maybe TRBD1 (5 bases). The CDR3 spans 14 residues. The germline V gene has CDR1 MNHGY and CDR2 SAAAGT. V lost 6 bases and J 5 bases, leaving 16 bases between the germline ends.

This chain connects TRBV11-3 to TRBJ1-1; 9 nucleotides align to TRBD1. The germline gives CDR1 SGHNT, CDR2 YENEEA. After removal of 5 bases from V and 4 bases from J, the junction contained 8 bases not matched to a gene. The CDR3 sequence is 15 residues long. In DNA, the CDR3 is TGTGCCAGCAGCGGATACAGGGGGCGGGTCACTGAAGCTTTCTTT. Translating gives CASSGYRGRVTEAFF.

The rearrangement uses TRBV10-2 and TRBJ2-1; 10 bases match TRBD2. The ends lost 6 bases at V and 0 bases at J; junction bases unmatched: 14. The V gene's germline CDR1 is WSHSY and CDR2 SAAADI. The CDR3 is made up of 19 amino acids. Here the CDR3 DNA reads TGCGCCAGCAGCCCCGGGCTAGCGGGGGCCTGGAGCTCCTACAATGAGCAGTTCTTC. It yields the protein CASSPGLAGAWSSYNEQFF.

The chain recombines TRBV28 with TRBJ2-7, with 7 bases aligning to TRBD2. V shed 3 bases, J shed 5 bases, and the junction held 4 bases outside the gene matches. The CDR3 spans 13 residues. The V gene's germline CDR1 is MDHEN and CDR2 SYDVKM. The CDR3 nucleotides are TGTGCCAGCAGTTTTTTAAGCGGGGACGAGCAGTACTTC. Amino acid sequence: CASSFLSGDEQYF.

The rearrangement uses TRBV1 and TRBJ1-2; the listed D gene, TRBD1, was not tested against the DNA. TRBV1 is a documented pseudogene. The CDR3 is 15 residues long. CDR3 in DNA: TGCGCCAGCAGCCAAGATTTTCCCGACAGGTGGGGCTACACCTTC. It translates to CASSQDFPDRWGYTF.

The chain links TRBV5-1 to TRBJ2-7, with 8 bases aligning to TRBD1. V lost 3 bases, J lost 6 bases, and 8 bases stayed unmatched. This CDR3 region has 14 residues. The germline V gene encodes CDR1 SGHRS and CDR2 YFSETQ. DNA of the CDR3: TGCGCCAGCAGCTCGTACCAGACAGGGGCCGAGCAGTACTTC. This translates into CASSSYQTGAEQYF.

The V and J genes are TRBV6-8 and TRBJ1-4; 7 bases fit TRBD1. CDR3 length equals 15 residues. V shed 4 bases, J shed 2 bases, and the junction held 4 bases outside the gene matches. Germline V gene data show CDR1 as MNHGY and CDR2 as SAAAGT. This CDR3 is CASSLSTGTNEKLFF. CDR3 nucleotides: TGTGCCAGCAGTTTATCGACAGGGACTAATGAAAAACTGTTTTTT.

The chain couples TRBV28 to TRBJ1-1; D unresolved. The germline CDR1 and CDR2 sequences are MDHEN and SYDVKM. V was clipped by 5 bases and J by 6 bases, with 10 bases between them. This CDR3 region has 12 residues. CDR3 region: CASSLGSAEAFF. The CDR3, as DNA: TGTGCCAGCAGTCTAGGTTCGGCTGAAGCTTTCTTT.

In this sample, this clone turned up a few times. V is TRBV11-3 and J is TRBJ1-1; 10 nucleotides line up with TRBD1. This CDR3 contains 15 residues. CDR1 is SGHNT and CDR2 is YENEEA in the germline V gene. V lost 4 bases to trimming and J lost 2 bases; unmatched junction nucleotides: 4. CDR3 in DNA: TGTGCCAGCAGCTCGCGGACAGGGGGTAACACTGAAGCTTTCTTT. This codes for CASSSRTGGNTEAFF.

This clone has just a few counts. The chain links TRBV19 to TRBJ2-2; D remains ambiguous. Germline values: CDR1 LNHDA, CDR2 SQIVND (reference sequence). Trimming removed 3 bases at V and 0 bases at J, with 8 bases between. The CDR3 is 15 residues long. CDR3 protein: CASSMSPSNTGELFF. CDR3 coding DNA: TGTGCCAGTAGTATGTCTCCCTCGAACACCGGGGAGCTGTTTTTT. The full variable domain, rest sourced from reference TRBV19 and TRBJ2-2, is DGGITQSPKYLFRKEGQNVTLSCEQNLNHDAMYWYRQDPGQGLRLIYYSQIVNDFQKGDIAEGYSVSREKKESFPLTVTSAQKNPTAFYLCASSMSPSNTGELFFGEGSRLTVL.

The chain couples TRBV6-8 to TRBJ2-3, with 8 bases aligning to TRBD1. This CDR3 spans 14 amino acids. Germline loops: CDR1 MNHGY, CDR2 SAAAGT. V was pared by 7 bases and J by 3 bases, with 6 bases of the junction left unmatched. CDR3 bases: TGTGCCAGCACCCGGACAGGGAGAACAGATACGCAGTATTTT. It yields the protein CASTRTGRTDTQYF.

This sequence joins TRBV6-8 and TRBJ1-5, with 7 bases matching TRBD1. CDR1 and CDR2 from the germline V gene are MNHGY and SAAAGT. The CDR3 runs 14 residues. The junction had 10 bases not matched to a gene; V was cut back by 7 bases and J by 7 bases. The CDR3 reads CASTKDRVRQPQHF. CDR3 coding DNA: TGTGCCAGCACCAAAGACAGGGTGAGGCAGCCCCAGCATTTT.

The chain has TRBV6-8 and TRBJ2-2, with D perhaps assigned TRBD1 or TRBD2 (6 bases each). The V gene's germline CDR1 is MNHGY and CDR2 SAAAGT. The CDR3 length is 18 residues. V lost 4 bases and J 4 bases, leaving 22 bases between the germline ends. CDR3 nucleotides: TGTGCCAGCAGTTTCAGGGGAGCATCGACTAGTCTCACCGGGGAGCTGTTTTTT. Translation gives CASSFRGASTSLTGELFF.